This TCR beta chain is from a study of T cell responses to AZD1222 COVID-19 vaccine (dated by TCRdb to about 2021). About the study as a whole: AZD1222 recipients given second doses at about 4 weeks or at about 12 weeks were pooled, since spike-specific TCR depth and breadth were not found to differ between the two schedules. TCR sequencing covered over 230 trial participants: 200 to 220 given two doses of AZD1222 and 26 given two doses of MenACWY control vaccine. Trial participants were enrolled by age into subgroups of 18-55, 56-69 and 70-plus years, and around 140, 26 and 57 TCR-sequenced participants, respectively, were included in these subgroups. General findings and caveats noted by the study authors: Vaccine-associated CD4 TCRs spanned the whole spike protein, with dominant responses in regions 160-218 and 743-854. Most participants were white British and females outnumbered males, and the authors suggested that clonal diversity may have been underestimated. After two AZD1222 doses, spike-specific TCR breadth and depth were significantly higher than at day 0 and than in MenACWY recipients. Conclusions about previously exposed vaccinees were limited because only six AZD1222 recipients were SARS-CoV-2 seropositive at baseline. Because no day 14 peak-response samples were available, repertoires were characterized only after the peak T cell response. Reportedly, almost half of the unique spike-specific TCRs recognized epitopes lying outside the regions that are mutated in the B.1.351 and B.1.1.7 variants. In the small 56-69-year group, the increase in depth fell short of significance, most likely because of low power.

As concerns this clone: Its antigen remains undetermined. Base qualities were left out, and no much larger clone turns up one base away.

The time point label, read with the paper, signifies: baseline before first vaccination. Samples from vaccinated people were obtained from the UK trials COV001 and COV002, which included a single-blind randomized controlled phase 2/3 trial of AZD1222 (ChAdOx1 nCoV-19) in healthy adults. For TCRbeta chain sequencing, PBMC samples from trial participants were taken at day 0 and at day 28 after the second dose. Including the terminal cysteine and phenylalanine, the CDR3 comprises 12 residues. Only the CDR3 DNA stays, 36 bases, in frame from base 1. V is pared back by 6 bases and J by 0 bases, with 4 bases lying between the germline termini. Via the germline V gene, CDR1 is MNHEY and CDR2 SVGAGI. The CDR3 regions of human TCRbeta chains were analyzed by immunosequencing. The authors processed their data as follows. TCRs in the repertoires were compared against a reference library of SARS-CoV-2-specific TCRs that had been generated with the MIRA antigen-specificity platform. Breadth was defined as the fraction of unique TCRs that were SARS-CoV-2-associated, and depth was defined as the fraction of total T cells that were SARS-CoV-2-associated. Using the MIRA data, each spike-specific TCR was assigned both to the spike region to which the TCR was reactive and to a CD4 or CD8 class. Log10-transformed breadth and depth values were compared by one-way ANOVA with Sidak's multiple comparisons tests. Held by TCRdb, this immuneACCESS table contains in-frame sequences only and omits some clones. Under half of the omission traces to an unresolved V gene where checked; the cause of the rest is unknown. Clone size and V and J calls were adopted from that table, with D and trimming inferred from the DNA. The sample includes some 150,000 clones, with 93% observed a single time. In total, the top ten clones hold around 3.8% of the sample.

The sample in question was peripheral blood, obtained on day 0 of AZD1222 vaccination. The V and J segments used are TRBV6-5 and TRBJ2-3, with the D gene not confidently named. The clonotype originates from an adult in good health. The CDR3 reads CASSVSTDTQYF. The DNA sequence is TGTGCCAGCAGCGTAAGCACAGATACGCAGTATTTT.